This TCR beta chain was identified during a study of blood T cell repertoires in COVID-19. V was shortened by 6 bases and J by 0 bases, with 24 bases between the two germline ends. CDR3 length: 20 amino acids. Germline V gene data show CDR1 as MNHNY and CDR2 as SVGAGI (reference sequence). TCRdb keeps only in-frame clones here, not all; method: immunoSEQ multiplex PCR. The data contain some 520,000 clones, roughly nine tenths of them seen just once; the ten biggest clones take up around 0.9%. The TCR originated in a man between 18 and 35 years old with COVID-19, enrolled during active disease. Sequencing was carried out using peripheral blood. The chain employs TRBV6-6 and TRBJ1-6, with D hard to call. DNA of the CDR3: TGTGCCAGCAGCGGGTTCCGGTGGTTGGAACAGAGCTCCTATAATTCACCCCTCCACTTT. It is translated as CASSGFRWLEQSSYNSPLHF.